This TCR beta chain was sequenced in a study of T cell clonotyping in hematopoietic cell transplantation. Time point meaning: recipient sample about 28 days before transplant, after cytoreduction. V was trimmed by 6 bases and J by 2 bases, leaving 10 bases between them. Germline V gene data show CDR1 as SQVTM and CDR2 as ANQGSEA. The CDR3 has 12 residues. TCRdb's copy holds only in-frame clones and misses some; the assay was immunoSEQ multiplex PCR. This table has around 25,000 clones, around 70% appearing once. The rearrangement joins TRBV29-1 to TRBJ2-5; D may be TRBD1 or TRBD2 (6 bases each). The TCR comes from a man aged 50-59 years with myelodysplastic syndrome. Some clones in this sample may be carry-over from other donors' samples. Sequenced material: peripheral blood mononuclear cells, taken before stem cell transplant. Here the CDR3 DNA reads TGCAGCGTGGGGGGCATACAAGAGACCCAGTACTTC. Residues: CSVGGIQETQYF.